A single sample is the source of the 9 T cell receptor beta chains below, sequenced in a study of OX40 agonist ivuxolimab in advanced cancers. The method was immunoSEQ multiplex PCR; TCRdb's version includes in-frame clones alone and lacks a portion of them. Of some 84,000 clones listed, approximately 92% are singletons. Sample: CD4+ or CD8+ T cells sorted from blood, taken in a trial of the OX40 agonist ivuxolimab. The source is an adult with an advanced solid tumor such as melanoma, head and neck, liver or kidney cancer.

The gene calls are TRBV27 and TRBJ1-2; D gene uncertain. Germline V gives CDR1 MNHEY, CDR2 SMNVEV (reference sequence). The CDR3 spans 13 residues. Trimming stripped 6 bases from V and 5 bases from J, with 13 bases between. In DNA form, the CDR3 reads TGTGCCAGCAGCCCTTTACCCGTTTATGGCTACACCTTC. This translates into CASSPLPVYGYTF.

This chain uses TRBV13 with TRBJ1-3; the D is unclear. V shed 5 bases and J shed 3 bases, with 20 bases lying between them. This CDR3 region has 17 residues. From germline, CDR1 is PRHDT and CDR2 FYEKMQ (reference sequence). The CDR3 nucleotides are TGTGCCAGCAGCCCACCTACGGGAGATCCTATTGGAAACACCATATATTTT. It translates to CASSPPTGDPIGNTIYF.

The chain employs TRBV25-1 and TRBJ1-1; 8 bases agree with TRBD1. CDR1 and CDR2 from the germline V gene are MGHDK and SYGVNS. The CDR3 totals 13 residues. Trimming removed 6 bases from V and 8 bases from J; junction bases left unmatched: 8. Here the CDR3 reads CASSWQGAGEAFF. The CDR3 DNA follows: TGTGCCAGCAGCTGGCAGGGGGCCGGAGAAGCTTTCTTT.

V is TRBV5-5 and J is TRBJ1-1; 7 positions match TRBD1. Germline CDR1 reads SGHKS; CDR2 reads YYEKEE (reference sequence). Unmatched junction bases numbered 6, after V lost 2 bases and J lost 5 bases. CDR3 length: 14 amino acids. The DNA for the CDR3 is TGTGCCAGCAGCTTAGGTCCAGGGGGGACTGAAGCTTTCTTT. This sequence encodes CASSLGPGGTEAFF.

The rearrangement uses TRBV30 and TRBJ2-7; TRBD1 or TRBD2 may be the D gene (6 bases each). V gave up 0 bases and J gave up 5 bases, with 17 bases separating them. The germline CDR1 and CDR2 sequences are GTSNPN and SVGIG (reference sequence). This CDR3 contains 15 residues. The CDR3 protein is CAWSVRGQGFDEQYF. As DNA, the CDR3 is TGTGCCTGGAGTGTACGGGGGCAGGGGTTCGACGAGCAGTACTTC.

This clone has just one count. The gene calls are TRBV21-1 and TRBJ1-1. TRBV21-1 has pseudogene status. The CDR3 contains 15 residues. CDR3 in amino acids: CASTPYGRRNTEAFF. The CDR3 DNA reads TGTGCCAGCACCCCTTATGGACGGAGGAACACTGAAGCTTTCTTT.

This clone was recorded only once. This chain links TRBV10-2 with TRBJ2-1, with D perhaps given as TRBD1 or TRBD2 (5 bases each). Germline V CDR1 and CDR2: WSHSY, SAAADI. This CDR3 is 13 amino acids long. V lost 9 bases and J lost 5, with 14 bases in between. CDR3 DNA sequence: TGCGCCAGTGGGGGATGGGGTCACAATGAGCAGTTCTTC. It encodes CASGGWGHNEQFF.

The sample holds one count of this clone. The V and J genes are TRBV5-1 and TRBJ2-6; the D is unclear. The CDR3 runs 14 residues. The V and J ends lost 2 bases and 0 bases respectively, with 3 bases between them. CDR1 and CDR2 from the germline V gene are SGHRS and YFSETQ. DNA for the CDR3: TGCGCCAGCAGCTTAAGCTCTGGGGCCAACGTCCTGACTTTC. Translated, it gives CASSLSSGANVLTF.

The V call is TRBV5-1, the J call TRBJ2-1; D is ambiguous. In germline, CDR1 is SGHRS, CDR2 YFSETQ. The CDR3 runs to 16 residues. V was pared by 4 bases and J by 6 bases, with 20 bases between. The DNA of the CDR3 is TGCGCCAGCAGCCCCCGTGGAATCACCGAAGGCAATGAGCAGTTCTTC. Translating gives CASSPRGITEGNEQFF.